The 5 T cell receptor beta chains given below trace back to one sample, sequenced in a study of vaccination and CD4 T cells after COVID-19. The assay that was used to sequence DNA from cultured CD4+ T cells was the Oncomine TCR Beta short-read assay. TCRdb used MiXCR to reprocess the PCR reads, holding one entry per CDR3 protein. Altogether around 19,000 distinct CDR3 sequences are present, roughly 49% being singletons, with the ten largest covering approximately 15%. These TCRs' antigens remain unknown. Treatment noted: roughly 11-day PBMC culture with coronavirus spike peptide pools or control peptides (ViraFEST assay). Specimen: CD4+ T cells from blood, cultured in vitro, collected before SARS-CoV-2 vaccination. Receptor source: a human donor who had recovered from COVID-19.

By its share, this clonotype is large. The V gene is TRBV27, the J gene TRBJ2-7, with 10 bases fitting TRBD2. With 8 bases clipped from V and 0 bases from J, the junction kept 13 bases outside the gene matches. The CDR3 length is 17 residues. Germline V gene data show CDR1 as MNHEY and CDR2 as SMNVEV (reference sequence). The CDR3 region is CASRRTSGGRGSYEQYF. In DNA, the CDR3 is TGTGCCAGCCGACGGACTAGCGGAGGGCGGGGCTCCTACGAGCAGTACTTC.

V and J are TRBV28 and TRBJ1-2; D is undetermined. CDR3 length: 16 residues. The V and J ends lost 3 bases and 3 bases respectively, with 17 bases between them. Germline V gene data show CDR1 as MDHEN and CDR2 as SYDVKM. The CDR3 protein is CASSLVLVSTHYGYTF. The CDR3 DNA is TGTGCCAGCAGTTTGGTCCTAGTTAGCACTCACTATGGCTACACCTTC.

The rearrangement links TRBV2 to TRBJ2-5, with 14 positions matching TRBD2. In germline, CDR1 is SNHLY, CDR2 FYNNEI. Germline trimming cut 6 bases from V and 4 bases from J; bases unmatched to any gene: 4. The CDR3 length is 15 residues. CDR3 bases: TGTGCCAGCAGACCGGGACTAGCGGGGGTAGAGACCCAGTACTTC. Translating gives CASRPGLAGVETQYF.

This clonotype has a handful of counts. The chain couples TRBV20-1 to TRBJ2-3; TRBD1 might be the D (6 bases). The length of the CDR3 is 14 residues. CDR1 DFQATT and CDR2 SNEGSKA come from the germline V gene (reference sequence). The ends were cut back, 3 bases at V and 8 bases at J, with 18 bases in the middle. CDR3: CSASRQAQKGTQYF. The DNA of the CDR3 is TGCAGTGCTAGTCGACAGGCCCAAAAGGGTACGCAGTATTTT.

J is TRBJ1-2 and V is TRBV7-2; D gene uncertain. The CDR3 length is 13 residues. Germline CDR1 and CDR2: SGHTA and FQGNSA. Trimming cost V 3 bases and J 4 bases, with 9 bases left between them. The CDR3 DNA is TGTGCCAGCAGCTTCCAGGAAGCCTATGGCTACACCTTC. It codes for CASSFQEAYGYTF.